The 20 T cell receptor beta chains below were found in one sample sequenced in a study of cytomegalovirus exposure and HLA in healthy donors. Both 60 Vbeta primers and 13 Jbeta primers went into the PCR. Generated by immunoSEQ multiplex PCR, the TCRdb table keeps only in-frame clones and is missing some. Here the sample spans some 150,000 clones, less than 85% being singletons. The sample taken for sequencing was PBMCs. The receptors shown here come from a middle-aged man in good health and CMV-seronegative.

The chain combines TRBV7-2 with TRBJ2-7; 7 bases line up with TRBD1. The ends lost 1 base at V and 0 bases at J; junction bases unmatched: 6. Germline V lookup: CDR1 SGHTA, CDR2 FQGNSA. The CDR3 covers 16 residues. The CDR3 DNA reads TGTGCCAGCAGCTTAGTTCCCGACAGGGCCTCCTACGAGCAGTACTTC. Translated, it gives CASSLVPDRASYEQYF.

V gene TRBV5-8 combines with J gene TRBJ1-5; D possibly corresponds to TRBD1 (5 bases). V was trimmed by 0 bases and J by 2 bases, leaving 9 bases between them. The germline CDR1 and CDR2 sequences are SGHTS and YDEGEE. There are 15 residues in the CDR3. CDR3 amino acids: CASSLEGVGNQPQHF. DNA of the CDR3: TGTGCCAGCAGCTTGGAAGGGGTCGGCAATCAGCCCCAGCATTTT.

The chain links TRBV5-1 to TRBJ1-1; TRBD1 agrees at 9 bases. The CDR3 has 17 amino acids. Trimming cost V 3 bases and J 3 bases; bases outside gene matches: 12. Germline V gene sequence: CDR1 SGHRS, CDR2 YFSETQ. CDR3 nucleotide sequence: TGCGCCAGCAGCTCTACAGGGGGCGTCGGGAAGCACACTGAAGCTTTCTTT. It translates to CASSSTGGVGKHTEAFF.

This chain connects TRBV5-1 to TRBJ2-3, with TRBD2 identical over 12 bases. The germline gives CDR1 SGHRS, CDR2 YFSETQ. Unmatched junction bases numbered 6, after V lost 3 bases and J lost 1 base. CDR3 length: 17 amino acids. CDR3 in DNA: TGCGCCAGCAGCTACCGGACTAGCGGGGAGGGCACAGATACGCAGTATTTT. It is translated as CASSYRTSGEGTDTQYF.

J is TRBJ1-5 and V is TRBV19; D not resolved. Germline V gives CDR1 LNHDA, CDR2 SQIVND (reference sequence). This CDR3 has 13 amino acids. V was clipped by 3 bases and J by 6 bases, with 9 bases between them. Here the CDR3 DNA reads TGTGCCAGTAGTATTCAGGCAGGTCAGCCCCAGCATTTT. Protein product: CASSIQAGQPQHF.

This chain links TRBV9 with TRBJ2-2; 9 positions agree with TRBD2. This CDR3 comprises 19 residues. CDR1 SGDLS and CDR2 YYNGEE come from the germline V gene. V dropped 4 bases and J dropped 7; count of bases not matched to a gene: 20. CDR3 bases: TGTGCCAGCAGCACTAGACCCCCCCAGCGGGGGGCTCCCGGCGGGGAGCTGTTTTTT. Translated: CASSTRPPQRGAPGGELFF. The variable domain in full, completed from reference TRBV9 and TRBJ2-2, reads DSGVTQTPKHLITATGQRVTLRCSPRSGDLSVYWYQQSLDQGLQFLIQYYNGEERAKGNILERFSAQQFPDLHSELNLSSLELGDSALYFCASSTRPPQRGAPGGELFFGEGSRLTVL.

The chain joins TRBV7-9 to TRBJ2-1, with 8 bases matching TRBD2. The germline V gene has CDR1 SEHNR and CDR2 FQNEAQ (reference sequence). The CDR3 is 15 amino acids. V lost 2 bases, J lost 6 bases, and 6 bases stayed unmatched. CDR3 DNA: TGTGCCAGCAGCTTAAGGGAACTAGCGGCCAATGAGCAGTTCTTC. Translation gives CASSLRELAANEQFF.

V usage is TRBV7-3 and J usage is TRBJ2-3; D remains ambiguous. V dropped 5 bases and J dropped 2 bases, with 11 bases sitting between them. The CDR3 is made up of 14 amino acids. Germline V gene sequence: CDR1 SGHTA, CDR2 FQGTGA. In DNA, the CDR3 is TGTGCCAGCAGCGCCACACATGCCACAGATACGCAGTATTTT. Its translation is CASSATHATDTQYF.

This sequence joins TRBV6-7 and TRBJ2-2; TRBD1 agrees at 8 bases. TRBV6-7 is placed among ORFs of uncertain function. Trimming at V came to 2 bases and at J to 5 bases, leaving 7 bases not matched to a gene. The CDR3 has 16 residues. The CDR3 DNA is TGTGCCAGCAGTTACCCCGAACAGGGGGTTACCGGGGAGCTGTTTTTT. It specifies CASSYPEQGVTGELFF.

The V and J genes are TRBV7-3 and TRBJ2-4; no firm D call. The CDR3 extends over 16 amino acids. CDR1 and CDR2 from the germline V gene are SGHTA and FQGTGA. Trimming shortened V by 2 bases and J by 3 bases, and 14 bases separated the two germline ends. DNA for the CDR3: TGTGCCAGCAGCTTATACACGGCGAGAGGCAAAAACATTCAGTACTTC. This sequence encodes CASSLYTARGKNIQYF.

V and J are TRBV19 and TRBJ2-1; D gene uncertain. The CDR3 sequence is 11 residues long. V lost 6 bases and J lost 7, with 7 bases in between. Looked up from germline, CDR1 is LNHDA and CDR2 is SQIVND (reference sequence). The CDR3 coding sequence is TGTGCCAGTAGCCAGTTAAATGAGCAGTTCTTC. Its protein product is CASSQLNEQFF.

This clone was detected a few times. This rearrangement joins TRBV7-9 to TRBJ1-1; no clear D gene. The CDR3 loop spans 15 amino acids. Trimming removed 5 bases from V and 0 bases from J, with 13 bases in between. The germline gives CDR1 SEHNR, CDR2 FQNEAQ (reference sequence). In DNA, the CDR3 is TGTGCCAGCAGCCCGTCGATGGCCCTGAACACTGAAGCTTTCTTT. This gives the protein CASSPSMALNTEAFF.

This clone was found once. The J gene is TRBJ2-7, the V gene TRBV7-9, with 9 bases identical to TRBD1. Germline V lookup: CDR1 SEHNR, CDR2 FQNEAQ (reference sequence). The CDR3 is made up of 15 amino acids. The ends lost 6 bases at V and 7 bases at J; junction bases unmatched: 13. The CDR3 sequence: CASSGSRDRAGEQYF. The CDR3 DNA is TGTGCCAGCAGTGGATCCCGGGACAGGGCGGGGGAGCAGTACTTC.

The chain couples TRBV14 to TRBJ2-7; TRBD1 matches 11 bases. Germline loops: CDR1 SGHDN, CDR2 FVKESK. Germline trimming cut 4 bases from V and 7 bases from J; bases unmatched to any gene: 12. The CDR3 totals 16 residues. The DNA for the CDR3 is TGTGCCAGCAGCCCCCTGCTGGGGACAGGGGGTGGTGAGCAGTACTTC. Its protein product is CASSPLLGTGGGEQYF.

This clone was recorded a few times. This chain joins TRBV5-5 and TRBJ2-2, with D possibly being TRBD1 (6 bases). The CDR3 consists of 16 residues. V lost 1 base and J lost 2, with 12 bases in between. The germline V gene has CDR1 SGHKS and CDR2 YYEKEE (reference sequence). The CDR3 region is CASSLKGTPNTGELFF. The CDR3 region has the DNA TGTGCCAGCAGCTTGAAGGGGACACCCAACACCGGGGAGCTGTTTTTT.

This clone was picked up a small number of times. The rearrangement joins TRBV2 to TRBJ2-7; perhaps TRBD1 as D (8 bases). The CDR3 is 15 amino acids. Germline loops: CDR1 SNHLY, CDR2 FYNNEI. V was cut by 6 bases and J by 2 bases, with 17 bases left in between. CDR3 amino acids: CASRVGGTGAYEQYF. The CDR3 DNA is TGTGCCAGCAGGGTGGGGGGGACAGGAGCCTACGAGCAGTACTTC.

The CDR3 nucleotides are TGCGCCAGCAGCCCGACAGGGCGAGCTAATGAAAAACTGTTTTTT. Encoded protein: CASSPTGRANEKLFF. This rearrangement joins TRBV5-1 to TRBJ1-4; 7 positions match TRBD1. This CDR3 is built from 15 residues. Germline CDR1 and CDR2: SGHRS and YFSETQ. The ends lost 4 bases at V and 3 bases at J; junction bases unmatched: 6.

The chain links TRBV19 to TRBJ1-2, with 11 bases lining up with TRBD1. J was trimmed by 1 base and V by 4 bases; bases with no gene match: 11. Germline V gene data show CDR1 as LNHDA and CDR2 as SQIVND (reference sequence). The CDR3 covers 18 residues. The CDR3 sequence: CASSTPRTGGVGNYGYTF. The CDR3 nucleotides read TGTGCCAGTAGTACACCGAGGACAGGGGGCGTAGGTAACTATGGCTACACCTTC.

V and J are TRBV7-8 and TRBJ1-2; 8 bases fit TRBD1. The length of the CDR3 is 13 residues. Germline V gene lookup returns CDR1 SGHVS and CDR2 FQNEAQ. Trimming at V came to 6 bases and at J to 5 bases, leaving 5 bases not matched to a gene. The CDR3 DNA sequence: TGTGCCAGCAGACCCGACAGGGGATATGGCTACACCTTC. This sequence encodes CASRPDRGYGYTF.

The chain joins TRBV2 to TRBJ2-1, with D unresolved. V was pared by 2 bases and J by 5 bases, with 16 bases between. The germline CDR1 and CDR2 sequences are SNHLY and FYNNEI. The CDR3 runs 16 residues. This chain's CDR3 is CASSEFATQPNNEQFF. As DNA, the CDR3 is TGTGCCAGCAGTGAATTCGCGACACAACCTAACAATGAGCAGTTCTTC.